What follows are 26 T cell receptor beta chains derived from one specimen sequenced in a study of a mutant IDH1 vaccine in newly diagnosed glioma. Sequencing used immunoSEQ multiplex PCR; TCRdb keeps in-frame clones, though not all of them. The repertoire holds under 70,000 clones, over 70% seen once, with under 3.5% in the top ten. As for time point: week 5, during vaccination. Mutant IDH1 20-mer peptide, at 300 ug, made up each vaccine dose, with topical imiquimod. Antigens of these TCRs are unknown. Material: PBMCs, obtained from a glioma patient whose treatment included an IDH1 peptide vaccine. The receptor source for this set is a man younger than 40 with glioma.

The rearrangement uses TRBV5-4 and TRBJ2-6; D may be TRBD2 (6 bases). Germline CDR1 reads SGHNT; CDR2 reads YYREEE (reference sequence). The V end was cut by 2 bases, the J end by 0 bases, with 12 bases between. The CDR3 covers 17 residues. The CDR3 DNA sequence: TGTGCCAGCAGCTTACGGGACTCAAACTCTGGGGCCAACGTCCTGACTTTC. Amino acids: CASSLRDSNSGANVLTF. Together with reference TRBV5-4 and TRBJ2-6, the CDR3 gives the full variable domain: ETGVTQSPTHLIKTRGQQVTLRCSSQSGHNTVSWYQQALGQGPQFIFQYYREEENGRGNFPPRFSGLQFPNYSSELNVNALELDDSALYLCASSLRDSNSGANVLTFGAGSRLTVL.

This clone was observed a single time. The rearrangement joins TRBV15 to TRBJ2-5, with D unclear. TRBJ2-7 explains the end of the DNA better; the J call may be wrong. Germline assignment: CDR1 LNHNV and CDR2 YYDKDF (reference sequence). The CDR3 is made up of 14 amino acids. For the CDR3, the DNA is TGTGCCACCAGCAGAGATCTGGGCTCCTACGAGCAGTACTTC. The encoded protein is CATSRDLGSYEQYF.

A few counts support this clone. The V gene is TRBV19, the J gene TRBJ1-5, with D uncertain. CDR3 length: 13 residues. The V and J ends lost 4 bases and 8 bases respectively, with 12 bases between them. The germline CDR1 and CDR2 sequences are LNHDA and SQIVND (reference sequence). The CDR3 sequence is CASSTGPLEPQHF. As DNA, the CDR3 is TGTGCCAGTAGTACCGGGCCCCTGGAGCCCCAGCATTTT. Using reference TRBV19 and TRBJ1-5 for the parts outside the CDR3, the full variable domain is DGGITQSPKYLFRKEGQNVTLSCEQNLNHDAMYWYRQDPGQGLRLIYYSQIVNDFQKGDIAEGYSVSREKKESFPLTVTSAQKNPTAFYLCASSTGPLEPQHFGDGTRLSIL.

The chain uses TRBV11-2 and TRBJ2-3; D is uncertain. This CDR3 is built from 16 residues. The ends were cut back, 1 base at V and 0 bases at J, with 11 bases in the middle. The germline gives CDR1 SGHAT, CDR2 FQNNGV. CDR3 amino acids: CASSLGEDLSTDTQYF. Here the CDR3 DNA reads TGTGCCAGCAGCTTAGGGGAAGACCTAAGCACAGATACGCAGTATTTT.

DNA of the CDR3: TGTGCCAGCAGTTTCCCGGGACAGGGGGCCAACAATGAGCAGTTCTTC. Translating it yields CASSFPGQGANNEQFF. The V and J genes are TRBV27 and TRBJ2-1; 12 bases align to TRBD1. V dropped 3 bases and J dropped 5; count of bases not matched to a gene: 5. Germline V gene data show CDR1 as MNHEY and CDR2 as SMNVEV (reference sequence). This CDR3 has 16 amino acids.

This chain connects TRBV19 to TRBJ1-5, with D perhaps matching TRBD1 (6 bases). V lost 2 bases and J lost 9, with 14 bases in between. The CDR3 contains 14 residues. Germline assignment: CDR1 LNHDA and CDR2 SQIVND (reference sequence). The CDR3 nucleotides are TGTGCCAGTAGTATAAAGGGGGGGATTCCGCCCCAGCATTTT. Translated, it gives CASSIKGGIPPQHF.

The genes are TRBV10-1 and TRBJ2-3; a weak D match, TRBD1 (6 bases). V lost 8 bases and J lost 6, with 21 bases in between. The CDR3 consists of 15 residues. The germline gives CDR1 WNHNN, CDR2 SYGVQD (reference sequence). The DNA for the CDR3 is TGCGCCAGCTCAGGCGGCGGGCTTCAGGGGGATACGCAGTATTTT. This gives the protein CASSGGGLQGDTQYF.

This clone was detected a few times. The chain is built from TRBV2 and TRBJ1-2, with D possibly TRBD1 on 5 matching bases. Trimming removed 10 bases at V and 8 bases at J, with 23 bases between. CDR1 SNHLY and CDR2 FYNNEI come from the germline V gene. The CDR3 contains 14 residues. The CDR3 is CATLGEGISYGYTF. The DNA of the CDR3 is TGTGCCACCCTTGGGGAGGGGATCAGCTACGGCTACACCTTC.

The V call is TRBV19, the J call TRBJ1-1; TRBD1 aligns across 9 bases. Germline V lookup: CDR1 LNHDA, CDR2 SQIVND (reference sequence). Germline trimming cut 4 bases from V and 4 bases from J; bases unmatched to any gene: 7. CDR3 length: 15 amino acids. The CDR3 spells CASSKQGAPSTEAFF. CDR3 DNA: TGTGCCAGTAGTAAACAGGGGGCGCCTTCCACTGAAGCTTTCTTT.

As DNA, the CDR3 is TGTGCCAGCAGCCCCCGTGGGGGGATATACAATGAGCAGTTCTTC. Translating it yields CASSPRGGIYNEQFF. V is TRBV13 and J is TRBJ2-1, with D perhaps matching TRBD2 (6 bases). This CDR3 is 15 amino acids long. Trimming took off 5 bases at V and 4 bases at J, with 15 bases between the two ends. Germline loops: CDR1 PRHDT, CDR2 FYEKMQ (reference sequence).

The chain employs TRBV11-2 and TRBJ1-2, with D possibly being TRBD1 (5 bases). The germline V gene has CDR1 SGHAT and CDR2 FQNNGV. Trimming shortened V by 5 bases and J by 3 bases, and 25 bases separated the two germline ends. This CDR3 has 18 residues. The CDR3 loop is CASSLLSGPTVRDYGYTF. For the CDR3, the DNA is TGTGCCAGCAGCCTATTATCGGGGCCGACAGTCCGGGACTATGGCTACACCTTC.

The rearrangement uses TRBV14 and TRBJ2-1, with TRBD1 matching 7 bases. Germline CDR1 and CDR2: SGHDN and FVKESK. The CDR3 contains 13 residues. J lost 12 bases, V lost 0 bases, and 5 bases had no gene match. The CDR3 DNA reads TGTGCCAGCAGCCAAGAAAAGGACAGGCTGCAGTTCTTC. Amino acid sequence: CASSQEKDRLQFF.

Written as DNA, the CDR3 is TGTGCCAGCAGTGTACCCGGGACAGTTCCCGGGGAGCTGTTTTTT. Its translation is CASSVPGTVPGELFF. The rearrangement joins TRBV27 to TRBJ2-2; 7 bases are shared with TRBD1. The germline gives CDR1 MNHEY, CDR2 SMNVEV (reference sequence). The CDR3 totals 15 residues. Trimming cost V 5 bases and J 6 bases; bases outside gene matches: 9.

The chain uses TRBV28 and TRBJ1-3; no clear D gene. V lost 10 bases and J lost 1, with 14 bases in between. The germline gives CDR1 MDHEN, CDR2 SYDVKM. The CDR3 spans 14 residues. CDR3 bases: TGTGCCACCCACGGGGAGGGATCTGGAAACACCATATATTTT. Translation gives CATHGEGSGNTIYF.

The V and J genes are TRBV14 and TRBJ1-3, with D possibly being TRBD1 (5 bases). V was trimmed by 4 bases and J by 2 bases, leaving 9 bases between them. Per the germline V gene, CDR1 is SGHDN and CDR2 is FVKESK. The CDR3 loop spans 14 amino acids. The CDR3 nucleotides read TGTGCCAGCAGCCTTCGGACACCTGGAAACACCATATATTTT. Translation gives CASSLRTPGNTIYF.

J is TRBJ2-1 and V is TRBV19; 8 bases fit TRBD1. The CDR3 has 15 amino acids. J gave up 7 bases and V 0 bases, and 5 bases lay outside the gene matches. The V gene's germline CDR1 is LNHDA and CDR2 SQIVND (reference sequence). The CDR3 protein is CASSIDSGGENEQFF. For the CDR3, the DNA is TGTGCCAGTAGTATAGATTCAGGGGGCGAAAATGAGCAGTTCTTC.

The gene calls are TRBV29-1 and TRBJ2-7; unclear D gene. The CDR3 is 12 amino acids. V lost 5 bases and J 2 bases, leaving 10 bases between the germline ends. CDR1 and CDR2 from the germline V gene are SQVTM and ANQGSEA. The CDR3 DNA reads TGCAGCGTTATGGTCGGAACCTACGAGCAGTACTTC. It is translated as CSVMVGTYEQYF.

This clone showed up just a few times. The chain is built from TRBV29-1 and TRBJ1-1; D uncertain. The CDR3 is made up of 11 amino acids. Deletions cut 2 bases from V and 3 bases from J, with 4 bases between. Looked up from germline, CDR1 is SQVTM and CDR2 is ANQGSEA. The CDR3 loop reads CSVERDTEAFF. DNA of the CDR3: TGCAGCGTTGAACGGGACACTGAAGCTTTCTTT. The whole variable domain, filled in from reference TRBV29-1 and TRBJ1-1, reads SAVISQKPSRDICQRGTSLTIQCQVDSQVTMMFWYRQQPGQSLTLIATANQGSEATYESGFVIDKFPISRPNLTFSTLTVSNMSPEDSSIYLCSVERDTEAFFGQGTRLTVV.

The rearrangement links TRBV10-3 to TRBJ2-4, with unresolved D. From germline, CDR1 is ENHRY and CDR2 SYGVKD. The CDR3 loop spans 12 amino acids. V was trimmed by 2 bases and J by 5 bases, leaving 4 bases between them. The CDR3 DNA sequence: TGTGCCATCAGTGAGGACCAAAACATTCAGTACTTC. Translating it yields CAISEDQNIQYF.

This chain joins TRBV28 and TRBJ2-7, with a tentative D call TRBD2 (6 bases). V dropped 4 bases and J dropped 2 bases, with 18 bases sitting between them. CDR1 is MDHEN, CDR2 SYDVKM, per germline. This CDR3 contains 16 residues. CDR3 in DNA: TGTGCCAGCAGTTCTCCGACAGCGGGCGAGACCTACGAGCAGTACTTC. Protein sequence: CASSSPTAGETYEQYF.

This clone was picked up one time. The chain has TRBV5-1 and TRBJ1-2, with 7 bases identical to TRBD1. V was clipped by 0 bases and J by 4 bases; unmatched bases: 9. Germline CDR1 reads SGHRS; CDR2 reads YFSETQ. The CDR3 runs to 16 residues. In DNA, the CDR3 is TGCGCCAGCAGCTTGGAAGGGACAGTGCCTGGCTATGGCTACACCTTC. Translated: CASSLEGTVPGYGYTF.

The rearrangement links TRBV2 to TRBJ2-3; 7 bases are a match to TRBD2. The CDR3 is made up of 14 amino acids. CDR1 and CDR2 from the germline V gene are SNHLY and FYNNEI. V shed 6 bases and J 6 bases; nucleotides not matched to a gene: 9. CDR3 coding DNA: TGTGCCAGCAGAGCCTGGGAGGGATCGGATACGCAGTATTTT. This codes for CASRAWEGSDTQYF. The complete variable domain, with remaining parts taken from reference TRBV2 and TRBJ2-3, reads EPEVTQTPSHQVTQMGQEVILRCVPISNHLYFYWYRQILGQKVEFLVSFYNNEISEKSEIFDDQFSVERPDGSNFTLKIRSTKLEDSAMYFCASRAWEGSDTQYFGPGTRLTVL.

The chain links TRBV6-1 to TRBJ2-6; no clear D. V was shortened by 0 bases and J by 2 bases, with 5 bases between the two germline ends. This CDR3 has 15 residues. Germline CDR1 and CDR2: MNHNS and SASEGT. The CDR3 nucleotides are TGTGCCAGCAGTGAAGCTACGGCTGGGGCCAACGTCCTGACTTTC. It codes for CASSEATAGANVLTF.

The V call is TRBV9, the J call TRBJ2-2, with D perhaps assigned TRBD1 or TRBD2 (5 bases each). V lost 0 bases and J 3 bases, leaving 9 bases between the germline ends. The V gene's germline CDR1 is SGDLS and CDR2 YYNGEE. The CDR3 totals 15 residues. This CDR3 reads CASSVVGTDTGELFF. Here the CDR3 DNA reads TGTGCCAGCAGCGTAGTCGGGACCGACACCGGGGAGCTGTTTTTT.

The chain carries TRBV6-1 and TRBJ1-1; D remains unclear. CDR1 and CDR2 from the germline V gene are MNHNS and SASEGT. Between the trimmed V and J ends, which lost 5 bases and 2 bases, there was a span of 6 bases. The CDR3 has 12 residues. CDR3 coding DNA: TGTGCCAGCAGTCACTATAACACTGAAGCTTTCTTT. This codes for CASSHYNTEAFF.

This chain connects TRBV30 to TRBJ2-5, with D uncertain. The germline V and J ends were trimmed by 1 base and 3 bases, with 9 bases remaining between them. The CDR3 consists of 13 residues. CDR1 is GTSNPN, CDR2 SVGIG, per germline (reference sequence). The CDR3 coding sequence is TGTGCCTGGAGTGGAAGCTTTAAAGAGACCCAGTACTTC. Protein product: CAWSGSFKETQYF.